These 32 T cell receptor beta chains were sequenced from one sample in a study of blood T cell repertoires in COVID-19. Assay: immunoSEQ multiplex PCR; the TCRdb copy retains only in-frame clones and omits some. Of about 240,000 clones listed, around 85% were seen once; the top ten hold 6.2%. The sequenced sample consisted of peripheral blood. The receptors come from a man aged 55 to 70 with acute or convalescent COVID-19.

This clone was detected once. V is TRBV4-1 and J is TRBJ1-1; D gene uncertain. The ends were cut back, 2 bases at V and 5 bases at J, with 15 bases in the middle. CDR3 length equals 15 residues. Looked up from germline, CDR1 is MGHRA and CDR2 is YSYEKL. CDR3 bases: TGCGCCAGCAGCCAACCCTCCGGGTCCTTAACTGAAGCTTTCTTT. Its translation is CASSQPSGSLTEAFF.

V usage is TRBV7-6 and J usage is TRBJ2-1; the match to TRBD2 covers 7 bases. The CDR3 spans 15 residues. Germline values: CDR1 SGHVS, CDR2 FNYEAQ. V dropped 0 bases and J dropped 4; count of bases not matched to a gene: 3. This CDR3 reads CASSLAAGLYNEQFF. The CDR3 DNA reads as TGTGCCAGCAGCTTAGCGGCGGGACTATACAATGAGCAGTTCTTC.

This clone has more than one count but fewer than ten. The genes are TRBV25-1 and TRBJ1-6; D is perhaps TRBD1 (5 bases). The CDR3 spans 13 residues. Germline V gives CDR1 MGHDK, CDR2 SYGVNS. V was cut by 5 bases and J by 6 bases, with 8 bases left in between. The CDR3 here is CASSPDSNSPLHF. CDR3 coding DNA: TGTGCCAGCAGTCCCGACAGTAATTCACCCCTCCACTTT.

The chain uses TRBV2 and TRBJ1-5, with 9 bases lining up with TRBD1. The trim removed 6 bases at V and 7 bases at J, leaving 4 bases unmatched. Germline V gives CDR1 SNHLY, CDR2 FYNNEI. The CDR3 loop spans 13 amino acids. CDR3 nucleotides: TGTGCCAGCAGGGGACAGGGCGGGCAGCCCCAGCATTTT. Translation gives CASRGQGGQPQHF.

The V call is TRBV12-5, the J call TRBJ2-1, with 8 bases identical to TRBD1. The germline V gene encodes CDR1 LGHNT and CDR2 FRNRAP. With V trimmed by 2 bases and J by 2 bases, 2 bases remained unmatched. The CDR3 is 15 amino acids. The CDR3: CASGLSGGAYNEQFF. DNA for the CDR3: TGTGCTAGTGGTTTGTCAGGGGGCGCCTACAATGAGCAGTTCTTC. Together with reference TRBV12-5 and TRBJ2-1, the CDR3 gives the full variable domain: DARVTQTPRHKVTEMGQEVTMRCQPILGHNTVFWYRQTMMQGLELLAYFRNRAPLDDSGMPKDRFSAEMPDATLATLKIQPSEPRDSAVYFCASGLSGGAYNEQFFGPGTRLTVL.

The J gene is TRBJ1-1, the V gene TRBV25-1; the D is unclear. Per germline, CDR1 MGHDK and CDR2 SYGVNS. The CDR3 consists of 16 residues. Trimming cost V 2 bases and J 1 base, with 14 bases left between them. CDR3 loop: CASSELETPRNTEAFF. CDR3 DNA: TGTGCCAGCAGTGAACTGGAGACCCCCCGGAACACTGAAGCTTTCTTT.

The J gene is TRBJ1-1, the V gene TRBV7-2, with a possible D match to TRBD1 (5 bases). Germline CDR1 is SGHTA and CDR2 is FQGNSA. The V end was cut by 1 base, the J end by 7 bases, with 13 bases between. This CDR3 spans 14 amino acids. The CDR3 DNA is TGTGCCAGCAGCTTAGATTTAAGGGGCGTTGAAGCTTTCTTT. It encodes CASSLDLRGVEAFF.

The chain links TRBV12-2 to TRBJ2-3; TRBD2 reflects the table's D call only, with no check against the DNA. TRBV12-2 is deemed a pseudogene. The CDR3 totals 19 residues. The CDR3 spells CASRLETSGRALSTDTQYF. DNA for the CDR3: TGTGCAAGTCGCCTCGAGACTAGCGGGAGGGCCCTCAGCACAGATACGCAGTATTTT.

J is TRBJ1-5 and V is TRBV24-1; D remains unclear. CDR3 length: 13 amino acids. The ends were cut back, 5 bases at V and 4 bases at J, with 8 bases in the middle. Germline CDR1 reads KGHDR; CDR2 reads SFDVKD. CDR3: CATSVRGNQPQHF. The DNA of the CDR3 is TGTGCCACCAGTGTCCGGGGTAATCAGCCCCAGCATTTT.

This clone was recorded a few times. The chain couples TRBV9 to TRBJ1-6, with 11 bases that match TRBD1. With 0 bases clipped from V and 8 bases from J, the junction kept 4 bases outside the gene matches. Germline CDR1 SGDLS, CDR2 YYNGEE. The CDR3 length is 16 residues. For the CDR3, the DNA is TGTGCCAGCAGCGTAGCCGGACAGGGGGCCTATTCACCCCTCCACTTT. It codes for CASSVAGQGAYSPLHF.

This clone appeared once. The chain recombines TRBV12-3 or TRBV12-4 with TRBJ1-1; TRBD1 agrees at 8 bases. This CDR3 is built from 12 residues. V trimming: 1 base; J trimming: 10 bases; junction bases outside the gene matches: 2. CDR3 bases: TGTGCCAGCAGTTTAGTCAGGGGGCCAGCTTTCTTT. Encoded protein: CASSLVRGPAFF.

The chain combines TRBV6-2 or TRBV6-3 with TRBJ2-7; 11 bases align to TRBD2. The CDR3 length is 17 residues. Looked up from germline, CDR1 is MNHEY and CDR2 is SVGEGT. V trimming: 2 bases; J trimming: 2 bases; junction bases outside the gene matches: 8. In DNA, the CDR3 is TGTGCCAGCAGTTACGAGGTAGGGACTAGCGGCCCCTACGAGCAGTACTTC. It encodes CASSYEVGTSGPYEQYF.

The rearrangement links TRBV7-2 to TRBJ1-6; no clear D. V was clipped by 5 bases and J by 7 bases, with 15 bases between them. The germline CDR1 and CDR2 sequences are SGHTA and FQGNSA. There are 15 residues in the CDR3. In nucleotides, the CDR3 is TGTGCCAGCAGCCCCCAGTGGACGGGAAATTCACCCCTCCACTTT. Translation: CASSPQWTGNSPLHF. The complete variable domain, with remaining parts taken from reference TRBV7-2 and TRBJ1-6, reads GAGVSQSPSNKVTEKGKDVELRCDPISGHTALYWYRQSLGQGLEFLIYFQGNSAPDKSGLPSDRFSAERTGGSVSTLTIQRTQQEDSAVYLCASSPQWTGNSPLHFGNGTRLTVT.

The chain couples TRBV19 to TRBJ2-3; 10 bases line up with TRBD1. CDR1 and CDR2 from the germline V gene are LNHDA and SQIVND (reference sequence). With 5 bases clipped from V and 2 bases from J, the junction kept 4 bases outside the gene matches. This CDR3 has 15 amino acids. CDR3 sequence: CASSLGQGYTDTQYF. CDR3 bases: TGTGCCAGTAGTTTGGGACAGGGGTACACAGATACGCAGTATTTT. Filled out from reference TRBV19 and TRBJ2-3, the complete variable domain reads DGGITQSPKYLFRKEGQNVTLSCEQNLNHDAMYWYRQDPGQGLRLIYYSQIVNDFQKGDIAEGYSVSREKKESFPLTVTSAQKNPTAFYLCASSLGQGYTDTQYFGPGTRLTVL.

The V call is TRBV27, the J call TRBJ1-2, with D unclear. Trimming removed 4 bases at V and 4 bases at J, with 16 bases between. The CDR3 is 15 amino acids. Germline lookup yields CDR1 MNHEY and CDR2 SMNVEV (reference sequence). The DNA of the CDR3 is TGTGCCAGCAGTTCCGGGGTGGGCGGGTTCTATGGCTACACCTTC. The encoded protein is CASSSGVGGFYGYTF.

This chain connects TRBV7-3 to TRBJ2-2; D might be TRBD2 (6 bases). This CDR3 is 17 amino acids long. Trimming pared 5 bases from V and 1 base from J, leaving 17 bases between. CDR1 is SGHTA and CDR2 is FQGTGA in the germline V gene. CDR3 nucleotides: TGTGCCAGCAGCCTACTAGCTAGAGGGGAGAACACCGGGGAGCTGTTTTTT. As protein: CASSLLARGENTGELFF.

CDR3 DNA sequence: TGTGCCACCTCAGCAGGGGGCACTGAAGCTTTCTTT. Protein sequence: CATSAGGTEAFF. This chain links TRBV27 with TRBJ1-1, with 7 bases fitting TRBD1. J was trimmed by 4 bases and V by 10 bases; bases with no gene match: 6. Per the germline V gene, CDR1 is MNHEY and CDR2 is SMNVEV (reference sequence). This CDR3 has 12 residues.

This chain links TRBV6-5 with TRBJ2-2; TRBD1 matches 10 bases. Per germline, CDR1 MNHEY and CDR2 SVGAGI. The junction had 1 base not matched to a gene; V was cut back by 5 bases and J by 1 base. The CDR3 has 15 residues. CDR3 nucleotide sequence: TGTGCCAGCAGTAGGACAGGGGGGAACACCGGGGAGCTGTTTTTT. Protein product: CASSRTGGNTGELFF.

The chain recombines TRBV29-1 with TRBJ2-7; TRBD2 is a possible D gene (6 bases). Trimming took 2 bases from V and 2 from J, leaving 10 bases between them. CDR3 length equals 13 residues. Germline values: CDR1 SQVTM, CDR2 ANQGSEA. The CDR3 DNA is TGCAGCGTTGAAAAGGCGGGGCCCTACGAGCAGTACTTC. Its translation: CSVEKAGPYEQYF.

This rearrangement joins TRBV28 to TRBJ2-6, with D possibly being TRBD2 (7 bases). CDR3 size: 19 residues. Trimming removed 6 bases at V and 1 base at J, with 22 bases between. Germline V CDR1 and CDR2: MDHEN, SYDVKM. Here the CDR3 reads CASRRTSGGQGSGANVLTF. In nucleotides, the CDR3 is TGTGCCAGCAGACGGACCTCCGGGGGGCAAGGGTCTGGGGCCAACGTCCTGACTTTC.

A few counts support this clone. The V gene is TRBV3-1 (or the pseudogene TRBV3-2), the J gene TRBJ2-1; D ambiguous. The V and J ends lost 4 bases and 6 bases respectively, with 7 bases between them. Germline V gene lookup returns CDR1 LGHDT and CDR2 YNNKEL (reference sequence). The CDR3 consists of 12 residues. CDR3 residues: CASSRVLNEQFF. CDR3 DNA: TGTGCCAGCAGCCGAGTGCTCAATGAGCAGTTCTTC.

J is TRBJ2-5 and V is TRBV18; 9 positions match TRBD2. This CDR3 contains 19 residues. Germline V lookup: CDR1 KGHSH, CDR2 LQKENI. V lost 2 bases and J lost 2; bases outside the gene matches: 15. The CDR3 loop is CASSPGLSFGGRGQETQYF. For the CDR3, the DNA is TGTGCCAGCTCACCAGGACTATCATTCGGCGGGAGGGGACAAGAGACCCAGTACTTC. The full variable domain, in which reference TRBV18 and TRBJ2-5 provide the parts outside the CDR3, is NAGVMQNPRHLVRRRGQEARLRCSPMKGHSHVYWYRQLPEEGLKFMVYLQKENIIDESGMPKERFSAEFPKEGPSILRIQQVVRGDSAAYFCASSPGLSFGGRGQETQYFGPGTRLLVL.

The J gene is TRBJ1-2, the V gene TRBV28; D call uncertain. The germline CDR1 and CDR2 sequences are MDHEN and SYDVKM. The CDR3 totals 14 residues. The germline V and J ends were trimmed by 1 base and 8 bases, with 14 bases remaining between them. DNA of the CDR3: TGTGCCAGCAGTTTATTTACGGGTATCGGAGGCTACACCTTC. It translates to CASSLFTGIGGYTF.

This chain joins TRBV9 and TRBJ1-4; D is unresolved. The CDR3 is 17 amino acids. The V end lost 4 bases, the J end lost 0 bases, and 16 bases lay between the germline ends. Germline CDR1 and CDR2: SGDLS and YYNGEE. The CDR3 loop reads CASSPGRGWATNEKLFF. For the CDR3, the DNA is TGTGCCAGCAGCCCCGGAAGAGGGTGGGCAACTAATGAAAAACTGTTTTTT.

The chain has TRBV6-1 and TRBJ1-5, with D possibly being TRBD1 (6 bases). Trimming took 4 bases from V and 2 from J, leaving 15 bases between them. Germline V gives CDR1 MNHNS, CDR2 SASEGT. The CDR3 runs to 16 residues. The CDR3 here is CASSVDLPGGNQPQHF. The CDR3 nucleotides are TGTGCCAGCAGTGTAGACCTACCAGGGGGCAATCAGCCCCAGCATTTT.

The chain employs TRBV20-1 and TRBJ2-7; 11 positions agree with TRBD2. CDR1 DFQATT and CDR2 SNEGSKA come from the germline V gene (reference sequence). This CDR3 contains 11 residues. The CDR3: CSGTSGYEQYF. CDR3 coding DNA: TGCTCCGGGACTAGCGGATACGAGCAGTACTTC.

This clone showed up just once. The V call is TRBV3-1 (or the pseudogene TRBV3-2), the J call TRBJ1-4; weak D call: TRBD1 (6 bases). From germline, CDR1 is LGHDT and CDR2 YNNKEL (reference sequence). The CDR3 is made up of 14 amino acids. V lost 5 bases and J 7 bases, leaving 14 bases between the germline ends. In DNA, the CDR3 is TGTGCCAGCAGCAGCCGTAGGGGGAGTGAAAAACTGTTTTTT. Protein product: CASSSRRGSEKLFF.

In this sample, this clone turned up once. The chain's CDR3 is CASSLHGGDYGYTF. As DNA, the CDR3 is TGTGCCAGCAGCTTACACGGGGGGGACTATGGCTACACCTTC. The genes are TRBV7-8 and TRBJ1-2; maybe TRBD1 (5 bases). The V gene's germline CDR1 is SGHVS and CDR2 FQNEAQ. The CDR3 sequence is 14 residues long. The V and J ends lost 2 bases and 3 bases respectively, with 10 bases between them. Using reference TRBV7-8 and TRBJ1-2 for the parts outside the CDR3, the full variable domain is GAGVSQSPRYKVAKRGQDVALRCDPISGHVSLFWYQQALGQGPEFLTYFQNEAQLDKSGLPSDRFFAERPEGSVSTLKIQRTQQEDSAVYLCASSLHGGDYGYTFGSGTRLTVV.

V gene TRBV7-2 combines with J gene TRBJ1-4, with D perhaps TRBD1 (6 bases). V lost 0 bases, J lost 5 bases, and 10 bases lay in between. CDR1 is SGHTA and CDR2 is FQGNSA in the germline V gene. The CDR3 contains 15 residues. In DNA form, the CDR3 reads TGTGCCAGCAGCTTAGCATCACAGGGAAATGAAAAACTGTTTTTT. Protein: CASSLASQGNEKLFF.

This chain links TRBV19 with TRBJ1-1, with D possibly being TRBD1 (5 bases). The CDR3 length is 16 residues. CDR1 and CDR2 from the germline V gene are LNHDA and SQIVND (reference sequence). With 3 bases removed from V and 6 bases from J, the gap between germline ends came to 20 bases. The CDR3 reads CASSIQGLFGLAEAFF. The CDR3, as DNA: TGTGCCAGTAGTATCCAGGGCCTTTTTGGTCTCGCTGAAGCTTTCTTT. Drawing the rest from reference TRBV19 and TRBJ1-1, the complete variable domain is DGGITQSPKYLFRKEGQNVTLSCEQNLNHDAMYWYRQDPGQGLRLIYYSQIVNDFQKGDIAEGYSVSREKKESFPLTVTSAQKNPTAFYLCASSIQGLFGLAEAFFGQGTRLTVV.

The V and J genes are TRBV28 and TRBJ1-4; 7 bases match TRBD1. CDR1 and CDR2 (germline): MDHEN, SYDVKM. The CDR3 extends over 14 amino acids. Unmatched junction bases numbered 8, after V lost 5 bases and J lost 8 bases. The CDR3 nucleotides are TGTGCCAGCAGTGTTCGACAGGGTAGAGAAAAACTGTTTTTT. It encodes CASSVRQGREKLFF. Supplemented by reference TRBV28 and TRBJ1-4, the full variable domain reads DVKVTQSSRYLVKRTGEKVFLECVQDMDHENMFWYRQDPGLGLRLIYFSYDVKMKEKGDIPEGYSVSREKKERFSLILESASTNQTSMYLCASSVRQGREKLFFGSGTQLSVL.

V and J are TRBV9 and TRBJ2-7; 10 bases map to TRBD2. The CDR3 is 16 residues long. V was pared by 0 bases and J by 1 base, with 4 bases of the junction left unmatched. Germline V CDR1 and CDR2: SGDLS, YYNGEE. As DNA, the CDR3 is TGTGCCAGCAGCGTAGGGTCTAGCGGGAGTTCCTACGAGCAGTACTTC. Its translation: CASSVGSSGSSYEQYF.